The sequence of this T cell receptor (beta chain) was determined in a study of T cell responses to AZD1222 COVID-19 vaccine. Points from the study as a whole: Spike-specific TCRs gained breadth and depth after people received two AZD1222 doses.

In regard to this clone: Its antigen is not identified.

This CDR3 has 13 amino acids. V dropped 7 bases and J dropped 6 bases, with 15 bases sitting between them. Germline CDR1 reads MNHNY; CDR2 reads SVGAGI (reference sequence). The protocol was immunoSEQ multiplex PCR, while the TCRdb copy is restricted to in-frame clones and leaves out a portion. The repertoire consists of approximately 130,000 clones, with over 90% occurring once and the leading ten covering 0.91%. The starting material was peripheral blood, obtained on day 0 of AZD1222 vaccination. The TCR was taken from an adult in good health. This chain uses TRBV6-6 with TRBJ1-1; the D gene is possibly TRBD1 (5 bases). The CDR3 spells CASNRDSGSEAFF. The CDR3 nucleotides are TGTGCCAGCAATAGAGACAGCGGCTCTGAAGCTTTCTTT.